These 2 T cell receptor beta chains were sequenced from one sample in a study of blood T cells in healthy people across ages (dated by TCRdb to the mid-2010s). Libraries were built with 5' RACE. Sequencing took place on an Illumina HiSeq 2500. A second roughly 6 to 12 cycle PCR used a sample-barcoded 5' primer and a J-beta primer mix. TCRdb's own reprocessing of the public reads used fastp at Q25 and MiXCR and kept productive beta chains. Entries that share a CDR3 protein sequence are merged under the most common genes and DNA. The sample table lists hundreds of thousands of distinct CDR3 sequences, over 40% of them with a count of one. Of the sample, 25% to 35% is held by the ten largest clones. The specimen was blood. These receptors were taken from an elderly man in good health.

V usage is TRBV7-9 and J usage is TRBJ1-4; 10 positions match TRBD1. Germline V gives CDR1 SEHNR, CDR2 FQNEAQ (reference sequence). This CDR3 has 14 residues. Trimming at V came to 5 bases and at J to 7 bases, leaving 4 bases not matched to a gene. The CDR3 DNA reads TGTGCCAGCAGCCAACGGACAGGGGGTGAAAAACTGTTTTTT. Its protein product is CASSQRTGGEKLFF.

The V and J genes are TRBV5-1 and TRBJ2-3; 8 nucleotides match TRBD1. Germline CDR1 is SGHRS and CDR2 is YFSETQ. This CDR3 has 15 amino acids. Losses at the gene ends were 0 bases for V and 6 bases for J; bases not matched to a gene: 6. CDR3 residues: CASSLDQGAGDTQYF. The CDR3 nucleotides are TGCGCCAGCAGCTTGGATCAGGGGGCAGGTGATACGCAGTATTTT.